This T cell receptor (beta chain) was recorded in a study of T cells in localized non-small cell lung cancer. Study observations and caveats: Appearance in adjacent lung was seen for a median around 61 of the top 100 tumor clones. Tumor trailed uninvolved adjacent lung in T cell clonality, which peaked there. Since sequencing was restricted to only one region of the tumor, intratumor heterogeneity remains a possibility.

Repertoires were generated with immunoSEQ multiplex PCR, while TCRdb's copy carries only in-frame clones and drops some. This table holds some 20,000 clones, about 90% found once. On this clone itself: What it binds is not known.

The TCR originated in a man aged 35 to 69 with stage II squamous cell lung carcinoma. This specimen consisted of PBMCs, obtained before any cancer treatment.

CDR3 residues: CASSESTTGEAFF. CDR3 coding DNA: TGCGCCAGCAGTGAGTCGACGACAGGTGAAGCTTTCTTT. The chain carries TRBV10-1 and TRBJ1-1; perhaps TRBD1 as D (6 bases). CDR3 length: 13 residues. Germline values: CDR1 WNHNN, CDR2 SYGVQD (reference sequence). Trimming stripped 0 bases from V and 7 bases from J, with 9 bases between.